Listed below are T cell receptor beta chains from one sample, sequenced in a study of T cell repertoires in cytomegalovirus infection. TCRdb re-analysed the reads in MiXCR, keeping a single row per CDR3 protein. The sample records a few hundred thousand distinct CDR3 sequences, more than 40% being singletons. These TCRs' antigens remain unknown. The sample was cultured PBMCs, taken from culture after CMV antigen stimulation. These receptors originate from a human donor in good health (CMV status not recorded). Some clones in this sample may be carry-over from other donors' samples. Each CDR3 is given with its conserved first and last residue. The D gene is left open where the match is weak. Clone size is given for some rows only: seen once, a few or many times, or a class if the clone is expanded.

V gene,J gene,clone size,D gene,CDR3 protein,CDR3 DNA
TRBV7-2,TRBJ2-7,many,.,CASSLTRSSYEQYF,TGTGCCAGCAGCCTTACTAGGAGCTCCTACGAGCAGTACTTC
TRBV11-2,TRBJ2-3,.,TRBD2,CATRRWEGEGDTQYF,TGTGCCACAAGGAGGTGGGAGGGCGAGGGAGATACGCAGTATTTT
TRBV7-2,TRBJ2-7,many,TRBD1,CASSLARGQGAGEQYF,TGTGCCAGCAGCTTAGCGCGGGGACAGGGGGCCGGGGAGCAGTACTTC
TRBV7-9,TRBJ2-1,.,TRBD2,CASSPIGGGGANEQFF,TGTGCCAGCAGCCCCATTGGGGGCGGGGGGGCGAATGAGCAGTTCTTC
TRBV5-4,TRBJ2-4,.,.,CASSFGGIQYF,TGTGCCAGCAGCTTTGGGGGCATTCAGTACTTC
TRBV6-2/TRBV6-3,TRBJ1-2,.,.,CASSYSRGYGYTF,TGTGCCAGCAGTTACTCGAGGGGCTATGGCTACACCTTC
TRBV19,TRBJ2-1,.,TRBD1,CASRSSGQGSTEQFF,TGTGCCAGCCGATCATCCGGACAGGGGAGTACTGAGCAGTTCTTC
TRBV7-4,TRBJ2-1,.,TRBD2,CASSLARLAGGNERFF,TGTGCCAGCAGCTTAGCAAGACTAGCGGGAGGCAATGAGCGGTTCTTC
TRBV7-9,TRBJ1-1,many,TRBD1,CASSLYSNQGALPHTEAFF,TGTGCCAGCAGCTTATATTCGAACCAGGGGGCGCTCCCCCACACTGAAGCTTTCTTT
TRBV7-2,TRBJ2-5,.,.,CASSPRRGSTQYF,TGTGCCAGCAGCCCACGTAGAGGATCGACCCAGTACTTC
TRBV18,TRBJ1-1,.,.,CASSDTGLTNTEAFF,TGTGCCAGCTCAGATACAGGGTTAACGAACACTGAAGCTTTCTTT
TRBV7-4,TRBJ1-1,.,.,CASNPGPVATEAFF,TGTGCCAGCAACCCGGGTCCCGTAGCCACTGAAGCTTTCTTT
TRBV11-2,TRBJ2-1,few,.,CASSYGWGLSYNEQFF,TGTGCCAGCAGCTATGGATGGGGCCTCTCCTACAATGAGCAGTTCTTC
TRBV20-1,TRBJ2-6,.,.,CSASSFGLSGANVLTF,TGCAGTGCTAGCAGCTTCGGTCTCTCTGGGGCCAACGTCCTGACTTTC
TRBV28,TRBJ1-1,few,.,CASITGGSKNTEAFF,TGTGCCAGCATCACGGGGGGATCTAAGAACACTGAAGCTTTCTTT
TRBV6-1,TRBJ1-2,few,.,CASRPWTRRVYGYTF,TGTGCCAGCAGACCTTGGACTCGACGGGTCTATGGCTACACCTTC
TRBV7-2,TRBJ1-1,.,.,CASSSNILNTEAFF,TGTGCCAGCAGCTCTAATATTTTAAACACTGAAGCTTTCTTT
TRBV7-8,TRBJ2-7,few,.,CASSLDEGNEQYF,TGTGCCAGCAGCTTAGATGAGGGAAACGAGCAGTACTTC
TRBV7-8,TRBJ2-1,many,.,CASSSRRGYNEQFF,TGTGCCAGCAGCTCACGACGGGGGTACAATGAGCAGTTCTTC
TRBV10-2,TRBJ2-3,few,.,CASSEQRLTSTDTQYF,TGCGCCAGCAGTGAGCAGAGACTCACTAGCACAGATACGCAGTATTTT
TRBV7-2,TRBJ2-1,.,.,CASSLASRAPFNEQFF,TGTGCCAGCAGCTTAGCATCTCGCGCCCCCTTTAATGAGCAGTTCTTC
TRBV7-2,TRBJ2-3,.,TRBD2,CASSLVREADTQYF,TGTGCCAGCAGCTTAGTCCGGGAGGCAGATACGCAGTATTTT
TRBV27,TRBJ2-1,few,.,CAIKRSYNEQFF,TGCGCAATAAAACGCTCCTACAATGAGCAGTTCTTC
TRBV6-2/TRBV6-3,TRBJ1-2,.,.,CASSYLREGGYTF,TGTGCCAGCAGTTACCTCCGGGAAGGTGGCTACACCTTC
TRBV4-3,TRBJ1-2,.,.,CASSLLLPRDGGGYTF,TGCGCCAGCAGCCTTCTCCTTCCCCGGGACGGCGGGGGGTACACCTTC
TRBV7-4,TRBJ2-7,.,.,CASSLDDSIEQYF,TGTGCCAGCAGCTTAGATGACTCAATCGAGCAGTACTTC
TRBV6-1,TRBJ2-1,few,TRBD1,CASSRTGSGEQFF,TGTGCCAGCAGCCGGACAGGGTCGGGTGAGCAGTTCTTC
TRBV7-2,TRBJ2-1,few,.,CASSLRKSVEQFF,TGTGCCAGCAGCTTACGCAAGAGCGTTGAGCAGTTCTTC
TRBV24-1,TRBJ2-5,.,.,CATSDWGETQYF,TGTGCCACCAGTGATTGGGGGGAGACCCAGTACTTC
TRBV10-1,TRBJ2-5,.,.,CASSPRRDHSETQYF,TGCGCCAGCTCACCTCGCCGGGACCACTCGGAGACCCAGTACTTC
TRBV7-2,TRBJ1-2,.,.,CASSANRRNYGYTF,TGTGCCAGCAGCGCCAACCGACGGAACTATGGCTACACCTTC
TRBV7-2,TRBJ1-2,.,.,CASSSGTAYDYTF,TGTGCCAGCAGCTCCGGGACGGCTTATGACTACACCTTC
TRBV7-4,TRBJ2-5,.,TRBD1,CASSLGDQGAWETQYF,TGTGCCAGCAGCTTGGGGGACCAGGGGGCATGGGAGACCCAGTACTTC